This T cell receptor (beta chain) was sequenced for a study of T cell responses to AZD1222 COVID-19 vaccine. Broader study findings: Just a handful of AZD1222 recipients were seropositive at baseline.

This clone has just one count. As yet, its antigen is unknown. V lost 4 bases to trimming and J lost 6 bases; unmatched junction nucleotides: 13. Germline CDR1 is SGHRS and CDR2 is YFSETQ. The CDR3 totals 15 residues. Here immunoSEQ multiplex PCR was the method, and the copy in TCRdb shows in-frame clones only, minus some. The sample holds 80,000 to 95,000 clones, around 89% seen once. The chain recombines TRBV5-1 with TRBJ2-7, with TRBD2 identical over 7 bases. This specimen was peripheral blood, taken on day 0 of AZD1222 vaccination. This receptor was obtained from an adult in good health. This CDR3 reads CASSPGGGAYSEQYF. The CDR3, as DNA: TGCGCCAGCAGCCCTGGGGGAGGGGCTTATTCCGAGCAGTACTTC.